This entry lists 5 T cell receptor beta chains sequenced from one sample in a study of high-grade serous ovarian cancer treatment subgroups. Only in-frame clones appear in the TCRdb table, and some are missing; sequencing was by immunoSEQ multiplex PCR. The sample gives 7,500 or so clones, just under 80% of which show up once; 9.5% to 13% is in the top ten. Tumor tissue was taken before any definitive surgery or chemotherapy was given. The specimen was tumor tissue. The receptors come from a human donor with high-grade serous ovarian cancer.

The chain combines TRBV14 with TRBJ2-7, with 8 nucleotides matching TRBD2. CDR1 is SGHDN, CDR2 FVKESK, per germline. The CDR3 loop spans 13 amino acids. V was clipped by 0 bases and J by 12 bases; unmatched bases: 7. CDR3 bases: TGTGCCAGCAGCCAAGACATGGGGACTAGGAGGTACTTC. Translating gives CASSQDMGTRRYF.

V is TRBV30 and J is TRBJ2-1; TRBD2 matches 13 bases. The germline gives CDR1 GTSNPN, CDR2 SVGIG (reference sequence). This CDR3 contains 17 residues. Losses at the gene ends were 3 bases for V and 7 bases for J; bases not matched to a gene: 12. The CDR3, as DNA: TGTGCCTGGAGGAAACTAGCGGGGGGGGAGGTTGGGAATGAGCAGTTCTTC. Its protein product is CAWRKLAGGEVGNEQFF.

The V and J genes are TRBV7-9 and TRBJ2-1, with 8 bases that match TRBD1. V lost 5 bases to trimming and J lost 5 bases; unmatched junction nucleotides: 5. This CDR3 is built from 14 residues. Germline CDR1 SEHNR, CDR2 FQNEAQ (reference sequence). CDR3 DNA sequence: TGTGCCAGCAGCGGGGGACAGGCTAACAATGAGCAGTTCTTC. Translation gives CASSGGQANNEQFF.

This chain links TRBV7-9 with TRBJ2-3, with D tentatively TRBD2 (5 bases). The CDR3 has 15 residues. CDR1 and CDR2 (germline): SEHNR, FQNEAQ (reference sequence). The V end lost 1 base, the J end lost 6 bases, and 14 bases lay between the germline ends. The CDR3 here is CASSLGTDSSDTQYF. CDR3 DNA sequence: TGTGCCAGCAGCTTAGGGACGGACTCGTCCGATACGCAGTATTTT. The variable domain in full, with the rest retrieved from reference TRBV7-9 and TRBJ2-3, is DTGVSQNPRHKITKRGQNVTFRCDPISEHNRLYWYRQTLGQGPEFLTYFQNEAQLEKSRLLSDRFSAERPKGSFSTLEIQRTEQGDSAMYLCASSLGTDSSDTQYFGPGTRLTVL.

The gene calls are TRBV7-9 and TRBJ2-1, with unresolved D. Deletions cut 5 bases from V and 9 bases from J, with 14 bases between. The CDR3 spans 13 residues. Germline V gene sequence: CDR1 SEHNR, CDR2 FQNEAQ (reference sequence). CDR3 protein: CASSPRLGGEQFF. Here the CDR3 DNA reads TGTGCCAGCAGCCCCCGTCTGGGTGGTGAGCAGTTCTTC.